Listed here is a single T cell receptor (beta chain). What it binds is unknown. This may come from a read error, since a much larger clone is one base off. The CDR3 spans 14 residues. The data originate from a study of molecular identifiers for immune sequencing clone quantification. Whole-study results and caveats: For effector cells, clones above 20 RNA copies held over 98% of molecules; for naive cells, under 1%. Reports indicate spiked Jurkat TCR RNA from one cell could be found among 950,000 to 1,000,000 naive cells.

The use of previously described methods and listed TCR primers produced the bulk TCR libraries. One entry per CDR3 protein, called by TCRdb with MiXCR from the PCR reads. The table has over 300,000 distinct CDR3 sequences, under 25% seen once. With RNA at 10%, 30% or 50%, naive CD8 libraries came from approximately 20,000 to 980,000 sorted cells. The sequencing input was naive CD8+ T cells from blood, with Jurkat cell RNA spiked in. Documented subset: FACS-sorted CD8+CD4-CCR7+CD45RA+ naive T cells. The chain links TRBV12-3 or TRBV12-4 to TRBJ2-3; maybe TRBD2 (6 bases). This receptor was identified in a human donor in good health. Some libraries in this study had Jurkat cell RNA spiked in. The CDR3 region is CASSWRGSTDTQNF. The CDR3 DNA is TGTGCCAGCAGTTGGAGGGGCTCTACAGATACGCAGAATTTT.